The present entry profiles one T cell receptor (beta chain) with its context. As yet, its antigen is unknown. A read error may account for a junction end that differs from germline. This record comes from a study of T cells in Graves' hyperthyroidism and ophthalmopathy. RNA transcripts were the template for amplifying TCR beta CDR3 regions. The TCR CDR3 first-round RT-PCR relied on the HTBI primer set. TCRdb used MiXCR to reprocess the multiplex PCR reads, holding one entry per CDR3 protein. This table has about 680,000 distinct CDR3 sequences, approximately 40% appearing once. Looked up from germline, CDR1 is WSHSY and CDR2 is SAAADI. The CDR3 is made up of 15 amino acids. Study-level findings and limits: In the analysis, a 13 V-J model separated ophthalmopathy from stable hyperthyroidism.

Sequenced input: blood. The chain joins TRBV10-2 to TRBJ1-1, with 7 bases fitting TRBD1. This receptor was identified in a woman in her 40s with Graves' hyperthyroidism. The CDR3 loop is CASRPDRAVNTEAFF. DNA for the CDR3: TGTGCCAGCAGGCCCGACAGGGCGGTTAACACTGAAGCTTTCTTT.